This T cell receptor (beta chain) was sequenced in a study of T cell responses to AZD1222 COVID-19 vaccine. For the study at large: Doses given second, at about 4 or about 12 weeks, were pooled.

Regarding this clone: The antigen is undetermined.

Findings of the study overall: Repertoires were sampled only after the peak T cell response. Donors were largely white British and mainly female; clonal diversity was possibly underestimated. Regions 160-218 and 743-854 dominated among vaccine-associated CD4 TCRs spanning spike.

TCRdb's table, derived via immunoSEQ multiplex PCR, lists solely in-frame clones and lacks some. The sample has 100,000 to 120,000 clones, around 90% seen once. Sample: peripheral blood, taken on day 0 of AZD1222 vaccination. The receptor was isolated from an adult in good health.

The DNA of the CDR3 is TGTGCCACCAGTGACCCCGACCGAAACAATGAGCAGTTCTTC. Encoded protein: CATSDPDRNNEQFF. The chain employs TRBV24-1 and TRBJ2-1; D unresolved. Germline lookup yields CDR1 KGHDR and CDR2 SFDVKD. This CDR3 spans 14 amino acids. V lost 4 bases and J lost 5, with 11 bases in between.